This T cell receptor (beta chain) was sequenced in a study of Graves' ophthalmopathy and Graves' hyperthyroidism. Study-wide points: The model predicted ophthalmopathy progression with more than 70% sensitivity and around 72% specificity.

Note on this clonotype: Its antigen is still unknown. At one end the junction does not follow the germline gene, possibly because of a read error.

The hyperthyroidism patients, aged 18 to 65, had been newly diagnosed, with under 2 months' duration. Someone took the PBMCs out of 10 ml of fresh peripheral blood. RNA transcripts provided the template for amplifying TCR beta CDR3 regions. Second-round multiplex PCR came after a first-round RT-PCR that employed HTBI primers. MiXCR, applied by TCRdb to the multiplex PCR reads, yields one record per CDR3 protein. The table has 40,000 or so distinct CDR3 sequences, 50% seen once. Germline loops: CDR1 SQVTM, CDR2 ANQGSEA. The CDR3 runs 13 residues. The sequence came from an adult woman with stable Graves' hyperthyroidism. The chain uses TRBV29-1 and TRBJ1-1; D is unclear. Sequencing was carried out using peripheral blood. The CDR3, as DNA: TGCAGCCTTGAGAAACAGAGGAACACTGAAGCTTTCTTT. Protein sequence: CSLEKQRNTEAFF.